A few counts support the clone carrying this TCR beta chain. The data derive from a study of cytotoxic CD8 clonotypes in ibrutinib-treated CLL. About the research overall: Responses: roughly 25 partial, 2 complete; after median about 68 months, about 15 stayed remitted, approximately twelve progressed.

Only in-frame clones appear in the TCRdb table, and some are missing; sequencing was by immunoSEQ multiplex PCR. This table has under 300,000 clones, more than 70% appearing once. Trimming took off 6 bases at V and 0 bases at J, with 12 bases between the two ends. The germline V gene has CDR1 MDHEN and CDR2 SYDVKM. The CDR3 contains 15 residues. This chain links TRBV28 with TRBJ1-5; a possible D gene is TRBD1 (5 bases). The sequence was collected from a human donor with chronic lymphocytic leukemia. Sequencing was performed on PBMCs, taken at disease progression, from a patient treated with ibrutinib. CDR3 sequence: CASSFDSYSNQPQHF. The CDR3 DNA is TGTGCCAGCAGCTTTGACAGTTATAGCAATCAGCCCCAGCATTTT.